One and the same sample provided the 21 T cell receptor beta chains below, sequenced in a study of T cell responses to AZD1222 COVID-19 vaccine. Using immunoSEQ multiplex PCR, the repertoire was profiled, and TCRdb retains in-frame clones only, with some absent. In the table there are roughly 110,000 clones, 85% to 90% of which are singletons. The specimen was peripheral blood, collected on day 0 of AZD1222 vaccination. The receptors shown here come from an adult in good health.

The chain has TRBV19 and TRBJ2-5, with a tentative D call TRBD1 (5 bases). The germline V and J ends were trimmed by 3 bases and 5 bases, with 13 bases remaining between them. This CDR3 has 14 residues. Per the germline V gene, CDR1 is LNHDA and CDR2 is SQIVND (reference sequence). The CDR3 coding sequence is TGTGCCAGTAGTATTAGGGGCCAAGGGGAGACCCAGTACTTC. This translates into CASSIRGQGETQYF.

CDR3 nucleotides: TGCGCCAGCAGCCAAGCTTTGGGACTAGGAGGAGGCGATGAGCAGTTCTTC. This codes for CASSQALGLGGGDEQFF. The genes are TRBV4-3 and TRBJ2-1; the match to TRBD2 covers 8 bases. The CDR3 contains 17 residues. J lost 8 bases, V lost 1 base, and 13 bases had no gene match. Germline CDR1 and CDR2: LGHNA and YSLEER.

The V and J genes are TRBV28 and TRBJ2-1; 7 nucleotides agree with TRBD2. The J segment lost 2 bases and the V segment lost 8 bases, leaving 15 bases of the junction unmatched. The CDR3 extends over 17 amino acids. Germline lookup yields CDR1 MDHEN and CDR2 SYDVKM. The chain's CDR3 is CASLRSRTRSAYNEQFF. CDR3 bases: TGTGCCAGCCTTCGATCCCGGACTAGGAGCGCCTACAATGAGCAGTTCTTC.

This clone showed up just once. V usage is TRBV7-9 and J usage is TRBJ1-1, with D perhaps TRBD1 (5 bases). Germline V gives CDR1 SEHNR, CDR2 FQNEAQ (reference sequence). The length of the CDR3 is 14 residues. V gave up 5 bases and J gave up 5 bases, with 15 bases separating them. CDR3 DNA: TGTGCCAGCAGCCGGACACAAACACGGACTGAAGCTTTCTTT. Residues: CASSRTQTRTEAFF.

The J gene is TRBJ1-1, the V gene TRBV5-1; weak D call: TRBD1 (6 bases). CDR1 and CDR2 from the germline V gene are SGHRS and YFSETQ. The V end was cut by 9 bases, the J end by 3 bases, with 15 bases between. This CDR3 has 13 amino acids. CDR3 protein: CATNREGYTEAFF. The DNA of the CDR3 is TGCGCCACCAACAGGGAGGGGTACACTGAAGCTTTCTTT.

The V gene is TRBV28, the J gene TRBJ1-1; D gene ambiguous. V was clipped by 2 bases and J by 1 base, with 5 bases between them. The CDR3 runs 13 residues. Germline V gene data show CDR1 as MDHEN and CDR2 as SYDVKM. The CDR3 protein is CASSLPRNTEAFF. As DNA, the CDR3 is TGTGCCAGCAGTTTACCCCGGAACACTGAAGCTTTCTTT.

The genes are TRBV5-5 and TRBJ2-1, with TRBD1 matching 7 bases. From germline, CDR1 is SGHKS and CDR2 YYEKEE (reference sequence). J lost 5 bases, V lost 3 bases, and 8 bases had no gene match. CDR3 length equals 15 residues. The CDR3 region has the DNA TGTGCCAGCAGCTCAGAGGGACAGTCCCACAATGAGCAGTTCTTC. It yields the protein CASSSEGQSHNEQFF.

V and J are TRBV6-5 and TRBJ1-4; D is unclear. Germline values: CDR1 MNHEY, CDR2 SVGAGI. Trimming took off 8 bases at V and 0 bases at J, with 10 bases between the two ends. CDR3 length equals 14 residues. Here the CDR3 DNA reads TGTGCCAGCGCCTCAGCAGCAACTAATGAAAAACTGTTTTTT. Residues: CASASAATNEKLFF.

The V and J genes are TRBV5-5 and TRBJ1-3; D is possibly TRBD1 (6 bases). CDR3 length equals 14 residues. The V gene's germline CDR1 is SGHKS and CDR2 YYEKEE (reference sequence). The V gene lost 1 base and the J gene lost 4 bases, with 9 bases spanning the gap. As DNA, the CDR3 is TGTGCCAGCAGCTTGACAGGGTCAGGAAACACCATATATTTT. Residues: CASSLTGSGNTIYF.

This chain connects TRBV5-4 to TRBJ2-3, with 9 nucleotides matching TRBD1. This CDR3 has 18 residues. The V gene end was trimmed by 4 bases and the J gene end by 2 bases; junction bases not matched to a gene: 14. Germline loops: CDR1 SGHNT, CDR2 YYREEE (reference sequence). In DNA, the CDR3 is TGTGCCAGCAGCCCTGGAGCTCCGGGACAGGGAAACACAGATACGCAGTATTTT. Its protein product is CASSPGAPGQGNTDTQYF. The full variable domain, completed using reference TRBV5-4 and TRBJ2-3, is ETGVTQSPTHLIKTRGQQVTLRCSSQSGHNTVSWYQQALGQGPQFIFQYYREEENGRGNFPPRFSGLQFPNYSSELNVNALELDDSALYLCASSPGAPGQGNTDTQYFGPGTRLTVL.

The chain is built from TRBV5-6 and TRBJ2-7; D not certain. CDR1 and CDR2 from the germline V gene are SGHDT and YYEEEE. V shed 3 bases and J shed 0 bases, with 13 bases lying between them. The CDR3 extends over 15 amino acids. The CDR3, as DNA: TGTGCCAGCAGCTCCTCCCAGGTCATCTCCTACGAGCAGTACTTC. Translated, it gives CASSSSQVISYEQYF. Complete variable domain (other parts from reference TRBV5-6 and TRBJ2-7): DAGVTQSPTHLIKTRGQQVTLRCSPKSGHDTVSWYQQALGQGPQFIFQYYEEEERQRGNFPDRFSGHQFPNYSSELNVNALLLGDSALYLCASSSSQVISYEQYFGPGTRLTVT.

The chain has TRBV18 and TRBJ1-6, with TRBD1 as a possible D gene (6 bases). This CDR3 has 14 amino acids. Germline assignment: CDR1 KGHSH and CDR2 LQKENI. V was clipped by 4 bases and J by 5 bases, with 9 bases between them. This CDR3 reads CASSQNRDNSPLHF. In nucleotides, the CDR3 is TGTGCCAGCTCACAAAACAGGGATAATTCACCCCTCCACTTT.

V gene TRBV30 combines with J gene TRBJ1-2, with unresolved D. The CDR3 spans 11 residues. V was shortened by 3 bases and J by 7 bases, with 9 bases between the two germline ends. CDR1 is GTSNPN, CDR2 SVGIG, per germline (reference sequence). The CDR3: CAWRRGGGYTF. The CDR3 DNA is TGTGCCTGGAGGCGGGGAGGTGGCTACACCTTC.

The genes are TRBV11-2 and TRBJ2-1; 11 bases are shared with TRBD2. V was clipped by 5 bases and J by 10 bases; unmatched bases: 7. The germline CDR1 and CDR2 sequences are SGHAT and FQNNGV. This CDR3 comprises 14 residues. The CDR3: CASSKETSGGEQFF. CDR3 bases: TGTGCCAGCAGCAAAGAAACTAGCGGGGGAGAGCAGTTCTTC. The full variable domain, completed using reference TRBV11-2 and TRBJ2-1, is EAGVAQSPRYKIIEKRQSVAFWCNPISGHATLYWYQQILGQGPKLLIQFQNNGVVDDSQLPKDRFSAERLKGVDSTLKIQPAKLEDSAVYLCASSKETSGGEQFFGPGTRLTVL.

This sequence joins TRBV28 and TRBJ1-2; tentatively, D is TRBD1 (6 bases). The CDR3 runs to 15 residues. Trimming shortened V by 7 bases and J by 7 bases, and 22 bases separated the two germline ends. Looked up from germline, CDR1 is MDHEN and CDR2 is SYDVKM. CDR3 in amino acids: CASTLGGQGKSGYTF. CDR3 coding DNA: TGTGCCAGCACCCTAGGGGGGCAGGGGAAGAGTGGCTACACCTTC.

This clone was picked up one time. V is TRBV7-6 and J is TRBJ2-7, with D tentatively TRBD1 (6 bases). Germline V gene data show CDR1 as SGHVS and CDR2 as FNYEAQ. The CDR3 consists of 16 residues. V lost 1 base to trimming and J lost 1 base, with 14 bases between them. As DNA, the CDR3 is TGTGCCAGCAGCTTAGGTGACAGGTTAGGGTCCTACGAGCAGTACTTC. As protein: CASSLGDRLGSYEQYF.

CDR3 amino acids: CATSDSGTAFKGVLTF. CDR3 nucleotide sequence: TGTGCCACCAGTGATTCCGGGACAGCCTTCAAGGGCGTCCTGACTTTC. V usage is TRBV24-1 and J usage is TRBJ2-6; 7 bases align to TRBD1. Germline CDR1 KGHDR, CDR2 SFDVKD. The V segment lost 2 bases and the J segment 12 bases; nucleotides outside the gene matches: 12. The CDR3 extends over 16 amino acids.

The chain links TRBV19 to TRBJ2-7, with 9 bases fitting TRBD2. The J segment lost 4 bases and the V segment lost 3 bases, leaving 10 bases of the junction unmatched. Germline V lookup: CDR1 LNHDA, CDR2 SQIVND (reference sequence). This CDR3 spans 16 amino acids. The CDR3: CASSIGGGRAPYEQYF. CDR3 coding DNA: TGTGCCAGTAGTATCGGGGGCGGGAGGGCACCATACGAGCAGTACTTC.

This chain links TRBV28 with TRBJ1-5, with 11 nucleotides matching TRBD1. Germline V CDR1 and CDR2: MDHEN, SYDVKM. The CDR3 sequence is 18 residues long. V dropped 6 bases and J dropped 0; count of bases not matched to a gene: 10. The CDR3 protein is CASSSGTGGWYSNQPQHF. In DNA form, the CDR3 reads TGTGCCAGCAGCTCGGGGACAGGGGGATGGTATAGCAATCAGCCCCAGCATTTT.

The chain carries TRBV24-1 and TRBJ1-1; the match to TRBD1 covers 12 bases. Per germline, CDR1 KGHDR and CDR2 SFDVKD. The J segment lost 5 bases and the V segment lost 2 bases, leaving 11 bases of the junction unmatched. The CDR3 loop spans 18 amino acids. CDR3 region: CATSDSAGTGGSRTEAFF. In nucleotides, the CDR3 is TGTGCCACCAGTGATTCCGCCGGGACAGGGGGCTCGAGAACTGAAGCTTTCTTT.

V gene TRBV24-1 combines with J gene TRBJ2-1; 10 nucleotides align to TRBD2. The CDR3 runs to 15 residues. J lost 7 bases, V lost 5 bases, and 7 bases had no gene match. In germline, CDR1 is KGHDR, CDR2 SFDVKD. The CDR3 coding sequence is TGTGCCACCAGTGGGGCTAGCGGGAGAAGGAATGAGCAGTTCTTC. Its translation is CATSGASGRRNEQFF.